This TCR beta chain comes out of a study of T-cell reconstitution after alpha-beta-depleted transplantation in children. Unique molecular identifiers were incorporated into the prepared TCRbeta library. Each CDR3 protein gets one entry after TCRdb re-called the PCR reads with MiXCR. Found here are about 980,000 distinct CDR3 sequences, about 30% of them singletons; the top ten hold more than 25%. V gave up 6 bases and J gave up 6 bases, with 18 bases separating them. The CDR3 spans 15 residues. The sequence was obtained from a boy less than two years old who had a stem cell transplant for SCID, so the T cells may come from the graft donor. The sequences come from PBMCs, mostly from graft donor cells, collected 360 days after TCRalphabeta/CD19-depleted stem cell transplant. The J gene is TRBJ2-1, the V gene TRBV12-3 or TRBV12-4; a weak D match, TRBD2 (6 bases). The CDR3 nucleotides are TGTGCCAGCAGGACCGGGACTTCCGAAGGCAATGAGCAGTTCTTC. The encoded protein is CASRTGTSEGNEQFF.